The sequence of this TCR beta chain was determined in a study of identical twins. The study's findings and limits: Conclusions came from cross-sectional statistical analysis, not from following the same donors.

This clonotype was counted between two and nine times. What it binds is unknown. Using its own MiXCR run on the 5' RACE reads, TCRdb lists one record per CDR3 protein. This table holds 450,000 or so distinct CDR3 sequences, 24% found once. Trimming stripped 4 bases from V and 7 bases from J, with 13 bases between. Germline lookup yields CDR1 MNHEY and CDR2 SVGAGI. The CDR3 has 13 amino acids. This sample also appeared in a second study, on T cells expressing NK-cell markers. That work contributes: Serological testing identified most of the eight sequenced donors as HCMV-seropositive and one as seronegative.

The sequence was collected from a young woman in good health. Material: CD4+ T cells sorted from blood. The chain carries TRBV6-5 and TRBJ2-5, with D perhaps being TRBD1 or TRBD2 (5 bases each). CDR3 sequence reads: CASSSIRGTTQYF. The CDR3 region has the DNA TGTGCCAGCAGTTCAATTAGAGGGACGACCCAGTACTTC.